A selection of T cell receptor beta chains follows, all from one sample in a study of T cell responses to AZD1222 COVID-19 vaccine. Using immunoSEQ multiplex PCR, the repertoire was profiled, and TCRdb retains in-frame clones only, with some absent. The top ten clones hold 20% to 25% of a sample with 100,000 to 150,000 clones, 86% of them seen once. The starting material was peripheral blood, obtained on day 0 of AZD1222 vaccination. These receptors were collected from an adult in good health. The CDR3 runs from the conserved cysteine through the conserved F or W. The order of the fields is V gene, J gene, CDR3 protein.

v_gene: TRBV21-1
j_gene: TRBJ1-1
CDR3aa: CASSSRGVGNTEAFF

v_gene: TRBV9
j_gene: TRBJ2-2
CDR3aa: CASERTGELFF

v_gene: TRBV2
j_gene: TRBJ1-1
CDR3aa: CASSYLQGTEAFF

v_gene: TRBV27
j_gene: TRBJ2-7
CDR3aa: CASKGTGGREQYF

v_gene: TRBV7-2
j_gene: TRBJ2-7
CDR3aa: CASSFRQGRDEQYF

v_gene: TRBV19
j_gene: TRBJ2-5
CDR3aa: CASSIGTSGGEETQYF

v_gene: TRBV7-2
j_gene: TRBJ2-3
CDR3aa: CASSPRTGLTDTQYF

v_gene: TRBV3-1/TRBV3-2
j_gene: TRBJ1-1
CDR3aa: CASSQDGGVNTEAFF

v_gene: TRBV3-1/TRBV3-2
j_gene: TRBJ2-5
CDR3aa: CASSLLGQQETQYF

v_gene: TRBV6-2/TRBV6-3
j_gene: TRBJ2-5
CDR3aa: CASSYPDYQETQYF

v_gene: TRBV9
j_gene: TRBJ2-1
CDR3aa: CASGGPYNEQFF

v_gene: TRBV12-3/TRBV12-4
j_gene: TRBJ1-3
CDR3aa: CASRIPTGNTIYF